This entry describes one T cell receptor beta chain. Only a few counts were recorded for this clonotype. Its specific antigen is unknown. No base qualities exist here, and no much larger clone lies one base off it. Primary CD8+ T cells were enriched with magnetic beads using the Miltenyi CD8+ T cell Isolation Kit. Prior to RNA extraction, CD3+TCRalphabeta+CD8 single positive T cells from organoids and thymus were isolated by FACS sorting. For each sample, the RNeasy Micro kit was used to purify total RNA from 40,000 to 200,000 sorted cells, and RNA quality was checked on an Agilent RNA 6000 Nano chip. To release thymocytes, the researchers dissected thymic fragments, broke them apart by pipetting, and passed the material through a 70 um strainer. The data were taken from a study of T cells generated in artificial thymic organoids (dated 2017 in TCRdb). Broadly, across the study: In some experiments, thymic T cells were further FACS-purified to deplete CD4 immature single positive or double positive precursors. The study compared TCR alpha and beta CDR3 repertoires of CD8 single positive T cells derived from in vitro artificial thymic organoids with the repertoires of thymic and peripheral blood naive CD8 T cells. Displayed repertoire sequencing data were described as representative of three independent experiments.

Separate semi-nested PCR amplifications were run for the TCRalpha and TCRbeta libraries, using Advantage 2 and reverse primers located in the TRAC or TRBC constant regions. First-strand cDNA synthesis used between roughly 3.5 and 500 ng of total RNA. The TCR cDNA libraries were generated by 5'-RACE using the SMARTer PCR cDNA Synthesis kit, with a poly-dT primer driving first-strand synthesis. The semi-nested reverse primers in the constant regions carried 5-nucleotide sample-specific barcodes, and the PCR products were cleaned up with the Zymo DNA Clean and Concentrator-5 kit. As many as ten barcoded samples were combined into a pool, ligated to Illumina adaptors, and sequenced on an Illumina MiSeq as 2 x 150 bp paired-end reads. In the authors' own workflow: Demultiplexed reads were aligned with BLAT to a custom library of all human TRAV, TRAJ, TRBV, TRBD and TRBJ combinations from IMGT. The best BLAT hits were picked using pslCDnaFilter (-maxAligns=1, -ignoreIntrons), and custom Perl scripts were used to calculate clonotype frequencies. The public reads were reprocessed in TCRdb via fastp at Q25 and MiXCR, keeping in-frame beta chains. Identical CDR3 proteins give one entry, which carries the most common genes and DNA. TCRdb, rather than the study authors, made the V and J calls. The sample data list 7,500 to 9,000 distinct CDR3 sequences, and about a sixth of these were observed just once. The leading ten clones occupy over 1.1% of the sample.

According to the germline V gene, CDR1 reads ENHRY and CDR2 reads SYGVKD. The CDR3, cysteine through phenylalanine, is 16 amino acids long. Only the CDR3 DNA stays, 48 bases, in frame from base 1. V was cut back by 6 bases and J by 1 base, leaving a gap of 15 bases between them. The paper as a whole reports these results and caveats: The TCR clonotype diversity of organoid-derived CD8 single positive T cells was physiological and comparable to that of naive CD8 T cells from thymus and blood.

The sequence derives from a human donor who gave cord blood stem cells for thymic organoid culture, a cardiac surgery patient who gave postnatal thymus, or a blood donor (not recorded which). Here the chain combines TRBV10-3 and TRBJ2-2, with the D segment possibly TRBD1 or TRBD2, each aligning over 5 bases. The sample consisted of naive CD8+ T cells from the thymus. The sample's cell subset or site label, decoded: CD3+TCRalphabeta+CD8SP T cells; for blood, CD45RO-CCR7+ naive CD8+ T cells. The sequence in DNA is TGTGCCATCAGCTTTTGGGACGGCTGGAACACCGGGGAGCTGTTTTTT. It specifies CAISFWDGWNTGELFF.